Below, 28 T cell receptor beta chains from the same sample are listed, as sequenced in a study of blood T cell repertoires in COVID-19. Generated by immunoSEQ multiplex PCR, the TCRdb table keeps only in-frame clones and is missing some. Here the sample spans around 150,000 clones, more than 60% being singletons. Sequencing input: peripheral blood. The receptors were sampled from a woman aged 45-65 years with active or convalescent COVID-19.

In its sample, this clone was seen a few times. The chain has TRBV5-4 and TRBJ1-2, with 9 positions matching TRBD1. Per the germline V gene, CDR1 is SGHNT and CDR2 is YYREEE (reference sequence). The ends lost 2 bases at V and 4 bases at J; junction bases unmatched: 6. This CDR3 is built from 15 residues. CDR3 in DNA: TGTGCCAGCAGCTTCGGACAGGGGCTCTCCTATGGCTACACCTTC. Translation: CASSFGQGLSYGYTF. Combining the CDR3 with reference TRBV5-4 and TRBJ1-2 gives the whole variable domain ETGVTQSPTHLIKTRGQQVTLRCSSQSGHNTVSWYQQALGQGPQFIFQYYREEENGRGNFPPRFSGLQFPNYSSELNVNALELDDSALYLCASSFGQGLSYGYTFGSGTRLTVV.

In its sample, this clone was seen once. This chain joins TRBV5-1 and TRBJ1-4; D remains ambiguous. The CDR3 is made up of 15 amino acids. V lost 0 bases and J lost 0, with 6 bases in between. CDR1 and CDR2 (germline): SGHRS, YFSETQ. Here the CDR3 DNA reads TGCGCCAGCAGCTTGGGGGGAGCAACTAATGAAAAACTGTTTTTT. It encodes CASSLGGATNEKLFF.

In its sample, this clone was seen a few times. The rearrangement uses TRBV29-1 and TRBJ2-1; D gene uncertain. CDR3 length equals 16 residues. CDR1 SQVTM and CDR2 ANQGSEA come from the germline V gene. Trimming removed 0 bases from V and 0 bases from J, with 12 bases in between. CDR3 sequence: CSVEDRGFRSYNEQFF. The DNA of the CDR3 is TGCAGCGTTGAAGATAGAGGTTTCCGCTCCTACAATGAGCAGTTCTTC.

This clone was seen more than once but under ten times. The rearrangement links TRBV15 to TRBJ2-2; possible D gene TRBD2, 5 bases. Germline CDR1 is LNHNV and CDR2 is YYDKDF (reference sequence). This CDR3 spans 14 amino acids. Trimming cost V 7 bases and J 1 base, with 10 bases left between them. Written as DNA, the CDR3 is TGTGCCACCACCCGGACTGTGAACACCGGGGAGCTGTTTTTT. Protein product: CATTRTVNTGELFF.

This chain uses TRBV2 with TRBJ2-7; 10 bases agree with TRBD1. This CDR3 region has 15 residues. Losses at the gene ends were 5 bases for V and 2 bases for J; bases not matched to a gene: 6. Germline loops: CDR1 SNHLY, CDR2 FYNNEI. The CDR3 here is CASSSDRGGPYEQYF. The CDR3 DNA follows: TGTGCCAGCAGTTCGGACAGGGGGGGACCCTACGAGCAGTACTTC.

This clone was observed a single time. The CDR3, as DNA: TGTGCCAGCAGCCCGGGACTAGTGGCCGGGGAGCTGTTTTTT. Residues: CASSPGLVAGELFF. The genes are TRBV3-1 (or the pseudogene TRBV3-2) and TRBJ2-2; TRBD2 aligns across 8 bases. Germline CDR1 is LGHDT and CDR2 is YNNKEL (reference sequence). CDR3 length: 14 residues. After removal of 4 bases from V and 6 bases from J, the junction contained 4 bases not matched to a gene.

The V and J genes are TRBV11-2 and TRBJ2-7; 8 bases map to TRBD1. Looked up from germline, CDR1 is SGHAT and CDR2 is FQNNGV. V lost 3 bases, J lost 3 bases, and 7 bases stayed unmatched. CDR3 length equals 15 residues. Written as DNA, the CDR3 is TGTGCCAGCAGCTTCGACAGGGGAGGCTACTACGAGCAGTACTTC. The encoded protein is CASSFDRGGYYEQYF.

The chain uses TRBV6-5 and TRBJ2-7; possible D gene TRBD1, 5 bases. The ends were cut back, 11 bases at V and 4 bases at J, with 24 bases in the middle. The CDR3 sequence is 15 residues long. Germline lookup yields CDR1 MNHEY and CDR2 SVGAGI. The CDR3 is CAGRAGPHEGYEQYF. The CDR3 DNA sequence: TGTGCCGGCCGGGCAGGGCCACATGAAGGTTACGAGCAGTACTTC.

The chain's CDR3 is CASSYRDRNSPLHF. CDR3 DNA sequence: TGTGCCAGCAGCTACCGGGACAGGAATTCACCCCTCCACTTT. This sequence joins TRBV7-2 and TRBJ1-6; 8 bases are a match to TRBD1. This CDR3 has 14 amino acids. With V trimmed by 4 bases and J by 7 bases, 3 bases remained unmatched. Germline CDR1 and CDR2: SGHTA and FQGNSA.

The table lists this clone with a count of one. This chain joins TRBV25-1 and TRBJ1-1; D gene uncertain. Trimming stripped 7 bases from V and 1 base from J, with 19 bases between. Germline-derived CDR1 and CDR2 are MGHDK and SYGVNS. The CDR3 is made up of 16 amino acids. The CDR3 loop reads CASTRTGSGRNTEAFF. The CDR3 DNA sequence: TGTGCCAGCACCAGAACGGGTAGTGGGAGGAACACTGAAGCTTTCTTT.

The CDR3 DNA reads as TGTGCCAGTAGTATCTGGGCGTCCGGGGAGCTGTTTTTT. The encoded protein is CASSIWASGELFF. The rearrangement uses TRBV19 and TRBJ2-2; D gene ambiguous. Germline CDR1 and CDR2: LNHDA and SQIVND (reference sequence). The length of the CDR3 is 13 residues. Trimming took 3 bases from V and 6 from J, leaving 8 bases between them.

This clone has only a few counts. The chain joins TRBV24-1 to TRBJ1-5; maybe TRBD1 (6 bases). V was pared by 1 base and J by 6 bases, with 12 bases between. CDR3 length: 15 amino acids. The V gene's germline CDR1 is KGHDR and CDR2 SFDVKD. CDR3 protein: CATSDFPGAGQPQHF. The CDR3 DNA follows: TGTGCCACCAGTGATTTCCCAGGGGCTGGTCAGCCCCAGCATTTT.

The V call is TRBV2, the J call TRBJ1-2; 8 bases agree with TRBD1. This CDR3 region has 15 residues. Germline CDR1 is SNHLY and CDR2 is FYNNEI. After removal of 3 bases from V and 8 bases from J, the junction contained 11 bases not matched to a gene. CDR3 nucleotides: TGTGCCAGCAGTGAGCGGGGACAGGACATGGTAGGCTACACCTTC. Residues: CASSERGQDMVGYTF.

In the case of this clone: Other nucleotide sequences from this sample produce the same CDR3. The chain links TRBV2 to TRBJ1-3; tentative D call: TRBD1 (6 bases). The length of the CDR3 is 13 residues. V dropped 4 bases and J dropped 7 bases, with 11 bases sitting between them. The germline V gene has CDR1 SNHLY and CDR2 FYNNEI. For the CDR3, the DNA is TGTGCCAGCAGTGGAGACACAGGGAACACCATATATTTT. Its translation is CASSGDTGNTIYF. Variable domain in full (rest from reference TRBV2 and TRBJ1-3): EPEVTQTPSHQVTQMGQEVILRCVPISNHLYFYWYRQILGQKVEFLVSFYNNEISEKSEIFDDQFSVERPDGSNFTLKIRSTKLEDSAMYFCASSGDTGNTIYFGEGSWLTVV.

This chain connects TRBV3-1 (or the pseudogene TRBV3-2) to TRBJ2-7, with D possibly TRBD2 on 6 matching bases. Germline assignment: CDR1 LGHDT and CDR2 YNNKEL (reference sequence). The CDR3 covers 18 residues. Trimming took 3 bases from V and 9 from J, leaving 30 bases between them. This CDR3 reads CASSQTREVGLNLEGQYF. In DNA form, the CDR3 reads TGTGCCAGCAGCCAGACCAGGGAAGTGGGACTCAACCTGGAAGGGCAGTACTTC.

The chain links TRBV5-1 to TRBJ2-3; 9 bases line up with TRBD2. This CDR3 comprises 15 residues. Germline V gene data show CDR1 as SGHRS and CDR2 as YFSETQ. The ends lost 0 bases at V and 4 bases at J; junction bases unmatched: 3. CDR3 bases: TGCGCCAGCAGCTTGGCTAGCGGGGTGGCAGATACGCAGTATTTT. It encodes CASSLASGVADTQYF. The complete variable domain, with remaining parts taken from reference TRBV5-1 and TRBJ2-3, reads KAGVTQTPRYLIKTRGQQVTLSCSPISGHRSVSWYQQTPGQGLQFLFEYFSETQRNKGNFPGRFSGRQFSNSRSEMNVSTLELGDSALYLCASSLASGVADTQYFGPGTRLTVL.

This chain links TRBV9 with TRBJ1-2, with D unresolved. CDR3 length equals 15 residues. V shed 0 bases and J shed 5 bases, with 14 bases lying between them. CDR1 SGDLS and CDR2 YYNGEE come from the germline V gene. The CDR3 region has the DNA TGTGCCAGCAGCGTAGACGTGAGTGCGCGGTATGGCTACACCTTC. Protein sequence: CASSVDVSARYGYTF.

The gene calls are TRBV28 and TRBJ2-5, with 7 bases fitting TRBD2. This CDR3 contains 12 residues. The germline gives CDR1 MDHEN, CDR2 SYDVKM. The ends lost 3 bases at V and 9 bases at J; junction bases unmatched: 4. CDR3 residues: CASSLGGMAQYF. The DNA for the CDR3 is TGTGCCAGCAGTTTGGGAGGGATGGCCCAGTACTTC.

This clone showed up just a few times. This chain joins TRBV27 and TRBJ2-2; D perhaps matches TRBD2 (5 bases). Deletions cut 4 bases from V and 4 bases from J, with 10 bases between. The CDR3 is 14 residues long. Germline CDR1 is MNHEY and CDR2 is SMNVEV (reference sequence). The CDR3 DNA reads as TGTGCCAGCAGTTATTCACGGGGCACCGGGGAGCTGTTTTTT. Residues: CASSYSRGTGELFF.

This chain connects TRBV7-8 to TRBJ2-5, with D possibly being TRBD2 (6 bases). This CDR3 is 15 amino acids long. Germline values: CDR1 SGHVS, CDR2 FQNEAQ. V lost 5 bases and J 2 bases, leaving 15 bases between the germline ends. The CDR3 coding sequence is TGTGCCAGCAGCCCCTTCAGGAGGGGACAAGAGACCCAGTACTTC. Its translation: CASSPFRRGQETQYF.

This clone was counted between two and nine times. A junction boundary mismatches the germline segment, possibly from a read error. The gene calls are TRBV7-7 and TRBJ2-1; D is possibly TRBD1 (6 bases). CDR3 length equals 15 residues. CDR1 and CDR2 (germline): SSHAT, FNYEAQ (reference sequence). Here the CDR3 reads CASSEGVGSYNEQFF. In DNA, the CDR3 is TGTGCTAGCAGCGAGGGGGTCGGCTCCTACAATGAGCAGTTCTTC.

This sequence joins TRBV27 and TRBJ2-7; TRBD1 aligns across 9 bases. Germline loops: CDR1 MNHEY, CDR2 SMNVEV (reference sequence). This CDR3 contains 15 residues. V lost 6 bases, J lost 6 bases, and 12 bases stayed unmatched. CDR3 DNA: TGTGCCAGCAGGGGACAGGGAGAGGGGCTAGGCGAGCAGTACTTC. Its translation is CASRGQGEGLGEQYF.

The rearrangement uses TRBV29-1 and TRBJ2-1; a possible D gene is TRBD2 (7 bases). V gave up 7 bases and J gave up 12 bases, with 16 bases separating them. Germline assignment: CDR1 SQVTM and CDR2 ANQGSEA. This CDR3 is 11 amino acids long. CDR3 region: CSGRGAGTQFF. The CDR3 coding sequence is TGCAGCGGACGGGGGGCGGGTACGCAGTTCTTC.

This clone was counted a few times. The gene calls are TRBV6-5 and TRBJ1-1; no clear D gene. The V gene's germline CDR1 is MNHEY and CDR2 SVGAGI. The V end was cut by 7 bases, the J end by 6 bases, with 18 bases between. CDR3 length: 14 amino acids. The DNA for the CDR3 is TGTGCCAGCACCACCACCGGATCTAGAGCTGAAGCTTTCTTT. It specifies CASTTTGSRAEAFF.

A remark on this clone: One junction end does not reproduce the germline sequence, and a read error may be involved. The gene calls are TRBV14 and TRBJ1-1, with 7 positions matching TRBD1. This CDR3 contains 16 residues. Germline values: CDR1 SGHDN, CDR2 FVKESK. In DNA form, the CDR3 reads TGTGCCAGCAGCGAAGAGAGACAGGGTCGGTATACTGAAGCTTTCTTT. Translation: CASSEERQGRYTEAFF. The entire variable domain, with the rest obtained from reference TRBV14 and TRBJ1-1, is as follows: EAGVTQFPSHSVIEKGQTVTLRCDPISGHDNLYWYRRVMGKEIKFLLHFVKESKQDESGMPNNRFLAERTGGTYSTLKVQPAELEDSGVYFCASSEERQGRYTEAFFGQGTRLTVV.

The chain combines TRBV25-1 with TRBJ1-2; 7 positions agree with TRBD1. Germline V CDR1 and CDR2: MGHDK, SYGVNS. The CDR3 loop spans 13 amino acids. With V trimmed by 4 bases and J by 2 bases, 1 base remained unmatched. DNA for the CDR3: TGTGCCAGCAGTGTGGGACAGAACTATGGCTACACCTTC. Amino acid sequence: CASSVGQNYGYTF.

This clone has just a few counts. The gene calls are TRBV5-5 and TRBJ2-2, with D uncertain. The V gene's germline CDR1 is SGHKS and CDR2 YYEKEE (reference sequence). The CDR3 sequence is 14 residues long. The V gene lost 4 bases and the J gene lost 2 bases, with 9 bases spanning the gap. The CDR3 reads CASSGAVNTGELFF. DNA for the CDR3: TGTGCCAGCAGCGGCGCGGTTAACACCGGGGAGCTGTTTTTT.

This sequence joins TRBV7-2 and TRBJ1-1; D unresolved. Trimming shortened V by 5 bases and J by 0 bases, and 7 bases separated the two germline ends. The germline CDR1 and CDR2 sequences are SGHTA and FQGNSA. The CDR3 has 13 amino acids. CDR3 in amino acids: CASSQNMNTEAFF. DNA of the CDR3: TGTGCCAGCAGCCAAAACATGAACACTGAAGCTTTCTTT. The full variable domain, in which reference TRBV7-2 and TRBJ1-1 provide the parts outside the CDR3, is GAGVSQSPSNKVTEKGKDVELRCDPISGHTALYWYRQSLGQGLEFLIYFQGNSAPDKSGLPSDRFSAERTGGSVSTLTIQRTQQEDSAVYLCASSQNMNTEAFFGQGTRLTVV.